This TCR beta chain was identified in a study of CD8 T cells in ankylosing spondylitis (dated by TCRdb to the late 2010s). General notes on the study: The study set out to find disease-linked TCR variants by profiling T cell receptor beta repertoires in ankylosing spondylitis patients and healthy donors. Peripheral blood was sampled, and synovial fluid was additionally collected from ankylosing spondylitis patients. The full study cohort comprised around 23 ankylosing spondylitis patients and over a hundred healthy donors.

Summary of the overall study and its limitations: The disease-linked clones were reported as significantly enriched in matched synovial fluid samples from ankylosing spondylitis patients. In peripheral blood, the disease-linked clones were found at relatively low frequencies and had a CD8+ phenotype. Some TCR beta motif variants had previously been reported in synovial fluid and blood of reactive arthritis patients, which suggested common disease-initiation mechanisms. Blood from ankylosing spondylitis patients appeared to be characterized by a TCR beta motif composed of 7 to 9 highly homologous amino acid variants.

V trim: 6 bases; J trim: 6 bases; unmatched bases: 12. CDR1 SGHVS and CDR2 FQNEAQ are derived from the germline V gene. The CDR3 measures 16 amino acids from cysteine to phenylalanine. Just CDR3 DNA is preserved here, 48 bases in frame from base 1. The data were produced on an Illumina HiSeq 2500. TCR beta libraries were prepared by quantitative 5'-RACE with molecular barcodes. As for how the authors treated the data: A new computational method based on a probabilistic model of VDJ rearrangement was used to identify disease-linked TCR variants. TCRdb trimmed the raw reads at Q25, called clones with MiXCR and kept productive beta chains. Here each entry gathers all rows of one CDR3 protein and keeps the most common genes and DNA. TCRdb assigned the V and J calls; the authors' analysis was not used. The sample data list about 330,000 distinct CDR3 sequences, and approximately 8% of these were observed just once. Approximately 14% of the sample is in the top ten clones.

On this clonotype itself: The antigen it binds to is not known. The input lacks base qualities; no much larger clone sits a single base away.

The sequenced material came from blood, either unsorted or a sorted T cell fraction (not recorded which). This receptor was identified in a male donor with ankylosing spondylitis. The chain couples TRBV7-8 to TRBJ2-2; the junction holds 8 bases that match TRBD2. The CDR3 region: CASRPVAGNVAGELFF. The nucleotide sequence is TGTGCCAGCAGACCCGTAGCGGGAAACGTGGCCGGGGAGCTGTTTTTT.